This T cell receptor beta chain was retrieved from a study of blood T cell repertoires in COVID-19. On the study more broadly: The samples span acute and convalescent COVID-19 from the United States, Italy and Spain. From T cells, B-cell-depleted T cells, or PBMCs came the material, which was cDNA or gDNA.

Assay: immunoSEQ multiplex PCR; the TCRdb copy retains only in-frame clones and omits some. The sample yields about 68,000 clones, more than 80% seen once. The CDR3 is 15 residues long. V was clipped by 5 bases and J by 4 bases; unmatched bases: 7. Germline-derived CDR1 and CDR2 are SNHLY and FYNNEI. The chain joins TRBV2 to TRBJ1-5; TRBD1 agrees at 8 bases. The specimen sequenced was peripheral blood. This TCR came from a man between 25 and 39 years old with acute or convalescent COVID-19. CDR3 loop: CASSLEQGANQPQHF. DNA of the CDR3: TGTGCCAGCAGTCTTGAGCAGGGGGCGAATCAGCCCCAGCATTTT.